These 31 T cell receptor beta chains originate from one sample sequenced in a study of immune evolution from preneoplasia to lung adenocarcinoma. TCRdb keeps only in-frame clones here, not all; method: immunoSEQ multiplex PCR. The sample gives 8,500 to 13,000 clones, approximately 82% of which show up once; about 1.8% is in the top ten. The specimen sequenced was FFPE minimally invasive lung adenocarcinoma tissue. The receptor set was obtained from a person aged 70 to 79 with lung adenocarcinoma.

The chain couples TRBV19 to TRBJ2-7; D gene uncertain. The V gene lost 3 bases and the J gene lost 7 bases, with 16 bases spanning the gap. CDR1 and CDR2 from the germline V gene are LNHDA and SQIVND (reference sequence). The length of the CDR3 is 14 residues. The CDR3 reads CASSINGQAGEQYF. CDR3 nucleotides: TGTGCCAGTAGTATTAATGGCCAGGCTGGGGAGCAGTACTTC.

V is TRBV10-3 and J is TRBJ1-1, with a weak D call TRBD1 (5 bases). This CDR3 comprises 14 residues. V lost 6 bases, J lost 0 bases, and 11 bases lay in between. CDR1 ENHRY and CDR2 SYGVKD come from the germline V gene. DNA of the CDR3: TGTGCCATCAGCCCGGGACCGATGAACACTGAAGCTTTCTTT. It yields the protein CAISPGPMNTEAFF.

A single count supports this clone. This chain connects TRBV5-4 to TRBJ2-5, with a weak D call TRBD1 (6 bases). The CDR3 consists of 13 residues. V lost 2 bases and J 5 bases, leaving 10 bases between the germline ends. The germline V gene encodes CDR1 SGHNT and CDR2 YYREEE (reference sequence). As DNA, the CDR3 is TGTGCCAGCAGCTTAGGACAGTCCGAGACCCAGTACTTC. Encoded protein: CASSLGQSETQYF.

The CDR3 here is CASSLQGGAFNSPLHF. The CDR3 bases are TGTGCCAGCAGCTTACAAGGGGGCGCCTTTAATTCACCCCTCCACTTT. This chain links TRBV5-5 with TRBJ1-6; TRBD1 matches at 7 bases. The V and J ends lost 2 bases and 6 bases, in that order; junction bases with no gene match: 8. The CDR3 is 16 amino acids. In germline, CDR1 is SGHKS, CDR2 YYEKEE (reference sequence).

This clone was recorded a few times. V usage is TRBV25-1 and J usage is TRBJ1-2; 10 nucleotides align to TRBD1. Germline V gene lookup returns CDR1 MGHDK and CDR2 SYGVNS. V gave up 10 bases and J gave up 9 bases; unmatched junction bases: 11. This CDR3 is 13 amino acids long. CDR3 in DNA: TGTGCCACCAAACCGGGACAGGGGAGAAGCTACACCTTC. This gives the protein CATKPGQGRSYTF.

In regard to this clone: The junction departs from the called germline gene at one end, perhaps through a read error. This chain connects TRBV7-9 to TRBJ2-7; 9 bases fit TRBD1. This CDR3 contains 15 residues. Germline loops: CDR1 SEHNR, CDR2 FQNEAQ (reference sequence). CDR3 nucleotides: TGTGCCAGCAGCCTAGCCGTGGGACAGGGTACCGAGCAGTACTTC. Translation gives CASSLAVGQGTEQYF.

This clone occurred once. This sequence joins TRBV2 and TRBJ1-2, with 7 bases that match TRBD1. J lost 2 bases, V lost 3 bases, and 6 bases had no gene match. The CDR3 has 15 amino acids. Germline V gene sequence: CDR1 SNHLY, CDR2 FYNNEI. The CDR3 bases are TGTGCCAGCAGTGACAGGGGGTTTGGAAACTATGGCTACACCTTC. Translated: CASSDRGFGNYGYTF.

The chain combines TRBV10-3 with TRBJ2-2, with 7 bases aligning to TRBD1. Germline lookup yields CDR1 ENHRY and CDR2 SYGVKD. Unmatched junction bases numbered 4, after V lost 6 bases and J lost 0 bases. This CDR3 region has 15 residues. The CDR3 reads CAISPRGTNTGELFF. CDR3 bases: TGTGCCATCAGCCCCAGGGGGACGAACACCGGGGAGCTGTTTTTT.

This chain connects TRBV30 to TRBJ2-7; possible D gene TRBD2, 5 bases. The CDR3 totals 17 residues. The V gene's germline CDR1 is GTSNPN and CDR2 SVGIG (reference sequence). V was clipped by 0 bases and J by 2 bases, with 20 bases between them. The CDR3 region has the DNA TGTGCCTGGAGTGTACTTCCGGGATCACACTTAGCCTACGAGCAGTACTTC. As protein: CAWSVLPGSHLAYEQYF.

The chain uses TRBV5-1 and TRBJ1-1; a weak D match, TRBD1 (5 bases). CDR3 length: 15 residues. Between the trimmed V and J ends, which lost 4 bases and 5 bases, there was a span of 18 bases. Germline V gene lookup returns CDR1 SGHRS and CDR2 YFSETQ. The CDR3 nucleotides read TGCGCCAGCAGCCGGGCCATCGGGGAGGGGACTGAAGCTTTCTTT. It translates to CASSRAIGEGTEAFF.

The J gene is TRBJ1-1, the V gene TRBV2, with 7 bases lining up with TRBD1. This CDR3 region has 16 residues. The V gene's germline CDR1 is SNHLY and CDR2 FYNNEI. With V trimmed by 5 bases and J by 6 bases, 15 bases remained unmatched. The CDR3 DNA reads TGTGCCAGCAGTCCCTTTGACAGGGATGTGCGCCCTGAAGCTTTCTTT. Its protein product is CASSPFDRDVRPEAFF.

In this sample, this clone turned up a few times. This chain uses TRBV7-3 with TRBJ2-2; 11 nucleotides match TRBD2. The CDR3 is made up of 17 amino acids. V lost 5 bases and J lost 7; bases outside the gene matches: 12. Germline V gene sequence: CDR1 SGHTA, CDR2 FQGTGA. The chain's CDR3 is CASSPGVLAGDHGELFF. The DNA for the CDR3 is TGTGCCAGCAGCCCCGGGGTACTAGCGGGAGATCACGGGGAGCTGTTTTTT.

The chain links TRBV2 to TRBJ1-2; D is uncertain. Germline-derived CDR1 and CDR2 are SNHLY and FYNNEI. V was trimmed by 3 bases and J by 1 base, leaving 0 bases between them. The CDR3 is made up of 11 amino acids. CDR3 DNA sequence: TGTGCCAGCAGTGATAACTATGGCTACACCTTC. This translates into CASSDNYGYTF.

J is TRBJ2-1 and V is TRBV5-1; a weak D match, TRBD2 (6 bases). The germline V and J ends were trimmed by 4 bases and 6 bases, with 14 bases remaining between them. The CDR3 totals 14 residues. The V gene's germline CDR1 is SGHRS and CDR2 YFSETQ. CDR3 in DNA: TGCGCCAGCAGCGTGGAGCAGGGAGGCAATGAGCAGTTCTTC. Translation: CASSVEQGGNEQFF.

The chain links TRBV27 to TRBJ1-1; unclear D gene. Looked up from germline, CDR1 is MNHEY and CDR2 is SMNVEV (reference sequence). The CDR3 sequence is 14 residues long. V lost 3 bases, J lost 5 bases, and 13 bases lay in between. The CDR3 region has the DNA TGTGCCAGCAGTTTGAGAGGTGGTCGGACTGAAGCTTTCTTT. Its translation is CASSLRGGRTEAFF.

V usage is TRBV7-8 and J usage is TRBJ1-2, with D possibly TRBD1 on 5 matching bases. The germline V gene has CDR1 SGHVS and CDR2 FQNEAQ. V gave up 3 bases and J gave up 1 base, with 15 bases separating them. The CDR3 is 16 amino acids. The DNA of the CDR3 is TGTGCCAGCAGCTTCGAACTGGACAAATTTAACTATGGCTACACCTTC. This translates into CASSFELDKFNYGYTF.

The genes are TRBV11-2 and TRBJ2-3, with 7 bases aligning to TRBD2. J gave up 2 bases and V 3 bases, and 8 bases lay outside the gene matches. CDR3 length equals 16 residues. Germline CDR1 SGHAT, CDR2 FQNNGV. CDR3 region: CASSLGGGLHTDTQYF. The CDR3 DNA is TGTGCCAGCAGCTTGGGGGGGGGACTACACACAGATACGCAGTATTTT.

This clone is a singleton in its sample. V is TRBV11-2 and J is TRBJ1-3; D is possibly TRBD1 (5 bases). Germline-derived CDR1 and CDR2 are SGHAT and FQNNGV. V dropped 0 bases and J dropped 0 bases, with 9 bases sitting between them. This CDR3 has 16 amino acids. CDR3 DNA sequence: TGTGCCAGCAGCTTAGACGGGGGTGCCTCTGGAAACACCATATATTTT. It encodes CASSLDGGASGNTIYF.

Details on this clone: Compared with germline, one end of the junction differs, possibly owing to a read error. The CDR3 here is CVSSDLQQGAVQPQHF. DNA of the CDR3: TGTGTCAGCAGCGACCTACAACAGGGGGCTGTTCAGCCCCAGCATTTT. The rearrangement joins TRBV7-8 to TRBJ1-5; 9 nucleotides line up with TRBD1. The CDR3 extends over 16 amino acids. The V gene's germline CDR1 is SGHVS and CDR2 FQNEAQ. Full variable domain (outside the CDR3, taken from reference TRBV7-8 and TRBJ1-5): GAGVSQSPRYKVAKRGQDVALRCDPISGHVSLFWYQQALGQGPEFLTYFQNEAQLDKSGLPSDRFFAERPEGSVSTLKIQRTQQEDSAVYLCVSSDLQQGAVQPQHFGDGTRLSIL.

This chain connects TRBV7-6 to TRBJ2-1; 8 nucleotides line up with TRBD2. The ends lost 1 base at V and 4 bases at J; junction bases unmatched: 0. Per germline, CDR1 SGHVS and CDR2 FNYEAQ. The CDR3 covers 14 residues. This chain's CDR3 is CASSLGLAYNEQFF. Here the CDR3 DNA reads TGTGCCAGCAGCTTAGGACTAGCGTACAATGAGCAGTTCTTC.

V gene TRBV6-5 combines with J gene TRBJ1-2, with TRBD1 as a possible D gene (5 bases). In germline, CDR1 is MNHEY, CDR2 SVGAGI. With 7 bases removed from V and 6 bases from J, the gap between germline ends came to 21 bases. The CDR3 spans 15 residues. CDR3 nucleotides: TGTGCCAGCAACTCCGGGGCCGGCGTGAAAAATGGCTACACCTTC. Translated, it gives CASNSGAGVKNGYTF.

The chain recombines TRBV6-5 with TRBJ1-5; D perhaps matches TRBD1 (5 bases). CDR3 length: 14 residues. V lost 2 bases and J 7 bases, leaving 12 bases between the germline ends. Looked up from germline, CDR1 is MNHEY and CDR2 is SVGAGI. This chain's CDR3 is CASSYIDRGQPQHF. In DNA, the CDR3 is TGTGCCAGCAGTTACATCGACAGAGGGCAGCCCCAGCATTTT.

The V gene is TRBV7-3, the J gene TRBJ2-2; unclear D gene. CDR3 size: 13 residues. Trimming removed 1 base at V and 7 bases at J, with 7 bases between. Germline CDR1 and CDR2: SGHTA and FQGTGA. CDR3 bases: TGTGCCAGCAGCTTAATCCCAGGCGGGGAGCTGTTTTTT. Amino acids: CASSLIPGGELFF.

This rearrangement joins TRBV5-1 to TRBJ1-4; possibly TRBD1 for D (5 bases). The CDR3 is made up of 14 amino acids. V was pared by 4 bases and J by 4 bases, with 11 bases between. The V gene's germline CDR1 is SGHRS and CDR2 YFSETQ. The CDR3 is CASSPGTHNEKLFF. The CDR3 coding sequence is TGCGCCAGCAGCCCCGGGACCCATAATGAAAAACTGTTTTTT.

CDR3 amino acids: CAWTTGKHTIYF. The CDR3 bases are TGTGCCTGGACCACAGGGAAACACACCATATATTTT. The chain uses TRBV30 and TRBJ1-3; D may be TRBD1 (6 bases). The germline V gene encodes CDR1 GTSNPN and CDR2 SVGIG (reference sequence). The CDR3 has 12 amino acids. With 4 bases removed from V and 8 bases from J, the gap between germline ends came to 12 bases.

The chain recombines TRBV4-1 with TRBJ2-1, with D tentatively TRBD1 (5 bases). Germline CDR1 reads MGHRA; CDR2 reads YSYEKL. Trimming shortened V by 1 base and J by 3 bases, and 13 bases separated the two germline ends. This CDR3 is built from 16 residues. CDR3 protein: CASSQGGRGSYNEQFF. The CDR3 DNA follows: TGCGCCAGCAGCCAAGGGGGTAGGGGAAGCTACAATGAGCAGTTCTTC.

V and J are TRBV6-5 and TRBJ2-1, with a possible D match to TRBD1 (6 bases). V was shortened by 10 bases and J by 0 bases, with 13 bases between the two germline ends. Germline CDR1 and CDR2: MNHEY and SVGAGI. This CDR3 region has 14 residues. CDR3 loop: CATGTFSSYNEQFF. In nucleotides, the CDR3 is TGTGCCACTGGGACATTTAGCTCCTACAATGAGCAGTTCTTC.

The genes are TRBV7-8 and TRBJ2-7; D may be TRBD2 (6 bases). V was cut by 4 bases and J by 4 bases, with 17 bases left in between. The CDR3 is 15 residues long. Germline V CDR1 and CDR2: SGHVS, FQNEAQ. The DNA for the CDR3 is TGTGCCAGCAGCTCGGGGACTTTAAGCGAGTACGAGCAGTACTTC. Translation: CASSSGTLSEYEQYF.

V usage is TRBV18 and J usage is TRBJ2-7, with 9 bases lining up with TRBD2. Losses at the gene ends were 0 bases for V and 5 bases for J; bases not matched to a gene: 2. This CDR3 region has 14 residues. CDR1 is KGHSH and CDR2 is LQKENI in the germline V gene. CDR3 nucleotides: TGTGCCAGCTCACCACCGGCGGGAGGGGACGAGCAGTACTTC. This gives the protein CASSPPAGGDEQYF.

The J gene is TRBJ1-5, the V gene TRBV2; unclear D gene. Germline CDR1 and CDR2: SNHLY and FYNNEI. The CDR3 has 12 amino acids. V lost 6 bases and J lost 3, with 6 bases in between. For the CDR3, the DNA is TGTGCCAGCAGCGACCACAATCAGCCCCAGCATTTT. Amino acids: CASSDHNQPQHF.

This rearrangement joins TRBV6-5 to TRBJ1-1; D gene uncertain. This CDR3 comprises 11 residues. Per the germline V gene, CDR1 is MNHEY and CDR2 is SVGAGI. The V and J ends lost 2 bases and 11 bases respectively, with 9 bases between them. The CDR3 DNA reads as TGTGCCAGCAGTTACGGGGTTAGGGCTTTCTTT. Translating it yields CASSYGVRAFF.